The sequence of this TCR beta chain was determined in a study of blood T cell repertoires in COVID-19. Overall study context: The origin of the acute and convalescent COVID-19 samples was the United States, Italy and Spain. PBMCs, B-cell-depleted T cells, or T cells were the source of the cDNA or gDNA that made up the material.

Only one count was recorded for this clone. V was pared by 3 bases and J by 6 bases, with 7 bases of the junction left unmatched. This CDR3 contains 15 residues. Looked up from germline, CDR1 is SGHDN and CDR2 is FVKESK. Authors' methods: Scientists estimated how many nucleated cells there were by amplifying reference gene primers. Libraries were prepared by immunoSEQ multiplex PCR; TCRdb keeps only in-frame clonotypes and omits some of them. V, J and clone size are taken as reported in that table, and D and trimming were inferred from the DNA itself. The data show about 80,000 clones, roughly four fifths seen once.

The chain uses TRBV14 and TRBJ1-2, with 10 bases that match TRBD1. What was sequenced was peripheral blood. The source of this sequence is a man between 70 and 80 years old with active or convalescent COVID-19. The CDR3 DNA is TGTGCCAGCAGCCATCAGACAGGGGGCGCAGATGGCTACACCTTC. Translation: CASSHQTGGADGYTF.